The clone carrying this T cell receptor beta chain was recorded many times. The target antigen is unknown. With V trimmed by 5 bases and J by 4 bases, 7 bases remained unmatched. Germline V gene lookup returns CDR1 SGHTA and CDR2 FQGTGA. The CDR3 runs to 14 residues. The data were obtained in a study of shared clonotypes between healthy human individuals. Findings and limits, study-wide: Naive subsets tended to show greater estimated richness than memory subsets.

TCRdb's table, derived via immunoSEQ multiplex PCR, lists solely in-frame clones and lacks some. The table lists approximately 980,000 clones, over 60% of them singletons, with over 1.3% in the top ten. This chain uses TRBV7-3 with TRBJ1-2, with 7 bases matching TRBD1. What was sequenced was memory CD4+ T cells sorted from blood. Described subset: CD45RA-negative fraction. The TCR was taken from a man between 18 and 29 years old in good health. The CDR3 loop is CASSPRGDGYGYTF. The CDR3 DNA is TGTGCCAGCAGCCCCAGGGGGGATGGCTATGGCTACACCTTC.